A single TCR beta chain is shown here with its context. Original handling: Nucleated cell counts were estimated from reference gene primer amplification. The protocol was immunoSEQ multiplex PCR, while the TCRdb copy is restricted to in-frame clones and leaves out a portion. That table gives V, J and clone size, and the DNA gave D and trimming. The data hold some 220,000 clones, with roughly 75% observed a single time. This specimen belongs to a study of blood T cell repertoires in COVID-19. Overall study context: The United States, Italy and Spain supplied acute and convalescent COVID-19 samples.

Sequenced sample: peripheral blood. The TCR originated in a woman in her seventies with acute or convalescent COVID-19.

CDR3 nucleotides: TGTGCCAGCAGTCGACTAACAGGGGGCGACTATGGCTACACCTTC. Amino acids: CASSRLTGGDYGYTF. The rearrangement joins TRBV2 to TRBJ1-2; TRBD1 agrees at 9 bases. Germline V gene sequence: CDR1 SNHLY, CDR2 FYNNEI. After removal of 5 bases from V and 3 bases from J, the junction contained 7 bases not matched to a gene. This CDR3 comprises 15 residues.